This T cell receptor (beta chain) was observed in a study of blood T cell repertoires in COVID-19. Looked up from germline, CDR1 is KGHSH and CDR2 is LQKENI. With 4 bases clipped from V and 4 bases from J, the junction kept 6 bases outside the gene matches. The CDR3 contains 14 residues. The method was immunoSEQ multiplex PCR; TCRdb's version includes in-frame clones alone and lacks a portion of them. Of under 250,000 clones in the sample, 75% to 90% were seen once. This receptor was identified in a young woman in a cohort exposed to, infected with or recovered from COVID-19 (not recorded which). The material sequenced was PBMCs or T cells enriched from blood (not recorded which). The V call is TRBV18, the J call TRBJ1-1, with TRBD1 identical over 7 bases. Here the CDR3 DNA reads TGTGCCAGCTCACTACAACAGGGGACCACTGAAGCTTTCTTT. This gives the protein CASSLQQGTTEAFF.